The T cell receptor (beta chain) under discussion was sequenced for a study of T-cell memory formation after mild COVID-19. V lost 5 bases to trimming and J lost 3 bases; unmatched junction nucleotides: 10. The length of the CDR3 is 16 residues. From germline, CDR1 is SGHAT and CDR2 FQDESV (reference sequence). Sample barcodes and UMIs were carried by the TCR alpha and TCR beta cDNA libraries that 5'RACE generated with constant-segment primers. One entry per CDR3 protein results from TCRdb running MiXCR on the 5' RACE reads. The sample consists of 350,000 to 500,000 distinct CDR3 sequences, less than 25% of them appearing once. This clonotype has just a few counts.

The V gene is TRBV11-1, the J gene TRBJ2-1; 7 nucleotides agree with TRBD2. The clonotype comes from an adult woman who had mild COVID-19 (a few samples of this study predate the infection). Cell type and time point are not known. Sequencing was carried out using PBMCs or a T cell subset sorted from them (not recorded which). The CDR3 DNA reads as TGTGCCAGCAGCACCAGCGGGGCGTCCCGCTACAATGAGCAGTTCTTC. The encoded protein is CASSTSGASRYNEQFF.